This TCR beta chain comes out of a study of CXCR3-negative and CXCR3-positive naive CD8 T cells. Findings of the study overall: Compared with CXCR3-negative naive cells, CXCR3-positive naive cells showed more hydrophobic TRB CDR3s. TRBV-TRBJ usage was alike in naive CXCR3-negative and CXCR3-positive cells but differed in memory cells.

The TRB libraries of cDNA were built by UMI-labeled 5' RACE. After re-calling the 5' RACE reads, TCRdb lists one entry per CDR3 protein, DNA absent. The table for this sample gives roughly 130,000 distinct CDR3 sequences. To note about this clonotype: Its antigen is unidentified.

CDR1 is LGHNA and CDR2 is YSLEER in the germline V gene. The CDR3 spans 17 residues. Sequencing was carried out using naive CXCR3+ CD8+ T cells from blood. Subset: CD45RO-CCR7+CD27+CD95- naive CD8+ T cells expressing CXCR3 (TNR3+). The TCR sequence derives from a human donor in good health. Some clones in this sample may be carry-over from other donors' samples. This chain connects TRBV4-3 to TRBJ2-7; TCRdb gives TRBD1 as the D gene, but with no DNA this cannot be confirmed. The chain's CDR3 is CASSQGGDSGLGYEQYF.